A single sample is the source of the 32 T cell receptor beta chains below, sequenced in a study of T and B cells in COVID-19 patients. TRB rearrangements were amplified by multiplex PCR with BIOMED2 TRB-A/B primers. TCRdb fed the multiplex PCR reads into MiXCR, producing one record per CDR3 protein. The data show approximately 6,700 distinct CDR3 sequences, 22% seen once. Blood genomic DNA input for TRB amplification was 250-500 ng. The sample was blood. The origin of the receptors is a human donor who had recovered from COVID-19.

This clonotype was detected a few times. The gene calls are TRBV11-2 and TRBJ1-2; D ambiguous. V was shortened by 2 bases and J by 4 bases, with 11 bases between the two germline ends. In germline, CDR1 is SGHAT, CDR2 FQNNGV. CDR3 length: 14 amino acids. Here the CDR3 reads CASSLLSDFYGYTF. For the CDR3, the DNA is TGTGCCAGCAGCTTACTTTCCGATTTCTATGGCTACACCTTC.

The genes are TRBV18 and TRBJ1-4; D not certain. V was cut by 1 base and J by 4 bases, with 4 bases left in between. The CDR3 spans 13 residues. Germline CDR1 reads KGHSH; CDR2 reads LQKENI. The CDR3 sequence is CASSPRGNEKLFF. In nucleotides, the CDR3 is TGTGCCAGCTCACCACGGGGTAATGAAAAACTGTTTTTT. The full variable domain, completed using reference TRBV18 and TRBJ1-4, is NAGVMQNPRHLVRRRGQEARLRCSPMKGHSHVYWYRQLPEEGLKFMVYLQKENIIDESGMPKERFSAEFPKEGPSILRIQQVVRGDSAAYFCASSPRGNEKLFFGSGTQLSVL.

This clonotype was seen a handful of times. CDR3 coding DNA: TGCGCCAGCAGCCCCGGTGGGGCTAGCGGACGAGGCGAGCAGTACTTC. Translation gives CASSPGGASGRGEQYF. V is TRBV5-1 and J is TRBJ2-7; 7 nucleotides align to TRBD2. The germline CDR1 and CDR2 sequences are SGHRS and YFSETQ. CDR3 length equals 16 residues. The trim removed 4 bases at V and 6 bases at J, leaving 16 bases unmatched.

This clonotype was counted ten times or more. The CDR3: CATSRGEVGEDQYF. The CDR3 DNA is TGTGCCACCAGCAGAGGGGAAGTGGGGGAGGACCAGTACTTC. The J gene is TRBJ2-5, the V gene TRBV15, with D possibly matching TRBD2 (6 bases). This CDR3 is built from 14 residues. The germline V and J ends were trimmed by 1 base and 10 bases, with 16 bases remaining between them. CDR1 is LNHNV and CDR2 is YYDKDF in the germline V gene (reference sequence).

Sample share makes this clonotype medium-sized. The rearrangement uses TRBV19 and TRBJ1-1; no reliable D call. Germline CDR1 LNHDA, CDR2 SQIVND (reference sequence). The CDR3 is 14 amino acids. Trimming took 3 bases from V and 1 from J, leaving 9 bases between them. In DNA form, the CDR3 reads TGTGCCAGTAGTATTAGGGTGGGGAACACTGAAGCTTTCTTT. It codes for CASSIRVGNTEAFF.

A note on this clonotype: Its ends do not fully match the called genes, so a read error is possible. V usage is TRBV4-2 and J usage is TRBJ2-1; tentative D call: TRBD2 (5 bases). The CDR3 extends over 13 amino acids. CDR1 and CDR2 from the germline V gene are LGHNA and YNFKEQ. The CDR3 spells CASSPLGDNEQFF. The CDR3 nucleotides are TGCGCCAGCAGCCCGCTCGGGGACAATGAGCAGTTCTTC.

This clonotype was observed at least ten times. The rearrangement links TRBV30 to TRBJ1-2; 9 bases line up with TRBD1. The length of the CDR3 is 14 residues. The germline V gene has CDR1 GTSNPN and CDR2 SVGIG (reference sequence). V lost 0 bases and J lost 2; bases outside the gene matches: 1. CDR3 protein: CAWSVGTGNYGYTF. The CDR3 coding sequence is TGTGCCTGGAGTGTAGGGACAGGGAACTATGGCTACACCTTC. Variable domain in full (rest from reference TRBV30 and TRBJ1-2): SQTIHQWPATLVQPVGSPLSLECTVEGTSNPNLYWYRQAAGRGLQLLFYSVGIGQISSEVPQNLSASRPQDRQFILSSKKLLLSDSGFYLCAWSVGTGNYGYTFGSGTRLTVV.

The chain carries TRBV5-1 and TRBJ2-1, with a tentative D call TRBD1 (5 bases). Trimming pared 5 bases from V and 1 base from J, leaving 19 bases between. This CDR3 is 17 amino acids long. Per germline, CDR1 SGHRS and CDR2 YFSETQ. CDR3 protein: CASRGEGAGGSYNEQFF. The CDR3 DNA reads TGCGCCAGCAGAGGAGAAGGGGCAGGTGGATCCTACAATGAGCAGTTCTTC. Full variable domain (rest looked up from reference TRBV5-1 and TRBJ2-1): KAGVTQTPRYLIKTRGQQVTLSCSPISGHRSVSWYQQTPGQGLQFLFEYFSETQRNKGNFPGRFSGRQFSNSRSEMNVSTLELGDSALYLCASRGEGAGGSYNEQFFGPGTRLTVL.

This clonotype is large by share. The chain employs TRBV29-1 and TRBJ2-1; weak D call: TRBD1 (5 bases). The CDR3 totals 13 residues. Germline V gene data show CDR1 as SQVTM and CDR2 as ANQGSEA. Trimming stripped 3 bases from V and 5 bases from J, with 11 bases between. The CDR3 nucleotides are TGCAGCGTTGACAGGGTGAAGAACAATGAGCAGTTCTTC. This sequence encodes CSVDRVKNNEQFF.

With regard to this clonotype: This may come from a read error, since a much larger clone is one base off. CDR3 sequence (DNA): TGTGCCAGCAGCTCGCGGACAGGTTCCTCCTCCTACGAGCAGAACTTC. Amino acids: CASSSRTGSSSYEQNF. The gene calls are TRBV5-4 and TRBJ2-7; 7 bases map to TRBD1. CDR3 length: 16 residues. Germline CDR1 is SGHNT and CDR2 is YYREEE (reference sequence).

CDR3 amino acids: CASKGPRAGGPGNEQFF. The DNA of the CDR3 is TGTGCCAGCAAAGGTCCTCGGGCGGGGGGGCCGGGAAATGAGCAGTTCTTC. This chain uses TRBV5-6 with TRBJ2-1, with 9 bases lining up with TRBD2. This CDR3 region has 17 residues. Germline trimming cut 6 bases from V and 7 bases from J; bases unmatched to any gene: 17. Germline lookup yields CDR1 SGHDT and CDR2 YYEEEE.

The table lists this clonotype with a few counts. The chain is built from TRBV5-1 and TRBJ2-5; 15 bases line up with TRBD2. After removal of 4 bases from V and 2 bases from J, the junction contained 9 bases not matched to a gene. The germline gives CDR1 SGHRS, CDR2 YFSETQ. CDR3 length: 18 amino acids. CDR3 nucleotide sequence: TGCGCCAGCAGCGAAGGGACTAGCGGGGGGCCCATTCAAGAGACCCAGTACTTC. This gives the protein CASSEGTSGGPIQETQYF.

This clonotype showed up many times. This chain joins TRBV5-4 and TRBJ1-2, with D possibly being TRBD1 (5 bases). Germline CDR1 reads SGHNT; CDR2 reads YYREEE (reference sequence). V gave up 0 bases and J gave up 4 bases, with 13 bases separating them. The CDR3 has 15 residues. CDR3 nucleotide sequence: TGTGCCAGCAGCTTGGCCTCCAGGGCGAGCTATGGCTACACCTTC. Encoded protein: CASSLASRASYGYTF.

This clonotype rates as medium-sized. The chain has TRBV12-3 or TRBV12-4 and TRBJ2-2, with D perhaps assigned TRBD1 or TRBD2 (5 bases each). Between the trimmed V and J ends, which lost 6 bases and 3 bases, there was a span of 14 bases. This CDR3 is built from 15 residues. The CDR3 nucleotides are TGTGCCAGCAGCCTAGTGGGGGTTGACACCGGGGAGCTGTTTTTT. It yields the protein CASSLVGVDTGELFF.

The genes are TRBV4-1 and TRBJ2-3; D is uncertain. V gave up 4 bases and J gave up 5 bases, with 7 bases separating them. The CDR3 extends over 12 amino acids. Germline CDR1 and CDR2: MGHRA and YSYEKL. The CDR3 loop reads CASSLPQDTQYF. CDR3 nucleotides: TGCGCCAGCAGCCTGCCCCAAGATACGCAGTATTTT.

This clonotype is labeled medium-sized. The chain is built from TRBV27 and TRBJ2-3; tentatively, D is TRBD2 (7 bases). Germline V CDR1 and CDR2: MNHEY, SMNVEV (reference sequence). This CDR3 comprises 15 residues. The V gene lost 5 bases and the J gene lost 2 bases, with 14 bases spanning the gap. In DNA form, the CDR3 reads TGTGCCAGCAGTCCCCGGGGGGCTCCCACAGATACGCAGTATTTT. This gives the protein CASSPRGAPTDTQYF.

Relative to its sample, this clonotype is medium-sized. V is TRBV19 and J is TRBJ2-1, with 9 bases matching TRBD2. In germline, CDR1 is LNHDA, CDR2 SQIVND (reference sequence). This CDR3 comprises 16 residues. With V trimmed by 9 bases and J by 7 bases, 16 bases remained unmatched. The CDR3 region has the DNA TGTGCCAGCGCGAGGGTGGCGGGGGGGCGAGGAAATGAGCAGTTCTTC. It specifies CASARVAGGRGNEQFF.

This clonotype showed up many times. The chain combines TRBV7-6 with TRBJ1-4; D gene ambiguous. The CDR3 covers 17 residues. Between the trimmed V and J ends, which lost 0 bases and 8 bases, there was a span of 19 bases. Germline CDR1 and CDR2: SGHVS and FNYEAQ. This CDR3 reads CASSLAPIQALGEKLFF. The CDR3 DNA is TGTGCCAGCAGCTTAGCCCCCATCCAGGCCCTAGGGGAAAAACTGTTTTTT.

Judged by abundance, this clonotype is medium-sized. The chain links TRBV27 to TRBJ1-3; D might be TRBD1 (5 bases). The CDR3 is 15 residues long. The V gene's germline CDR1 is MNHEY and CDR2 SMNVEV (reference sequence). V gave up 6 bases and J gave up 0 bases, with 12 bases separating them. CDR3 sequence (DNA): TGTGCCAGCAGAGGGGCGGGCGGCTCTGGAAACACCATATATTTT. Translation gives CASRGAGGSGNTIYF.

The V call is TRBV7-9, the J call TRBJ1-1; D remains ambiguous. The ends were cut back, 3 bases at V and 4 bases at J, with 12 bases in the middle. CDR3 length equals 14 residues. CDR1 is SEHNR, CDR2 FQNEAQ, per germline (reference sequence). The CDR3 is CASSFLGSATEAFF. In nucleotides, the CDR3 is TGTGCCAGCAGCTTTCTAGGGTCGGCCACTGAAGCTTTCTTT. The full variable domain, rest sourced from reference TRBV7-9 and TRBJ1-1, is DTGVSQNPRHKITKRGQNVTFRCDPISEHNRLYWYRQTLGQGPEFLTYFQNEAQLEKSRLLSDRFSAERPKGSFSTLEIQRTEQGDSAMYLCASSFLGSATEAFFGQGTRLTVV.

This clonotype was seen repeatedly, ten times or more. This sequence joins TRBV6-4 and TRBJ2-7; the match to TRBD2 covers 7 bases. Per germline, CDR1 MRHNA and CDR2 SNTAGT. The CDR3 runs to 13 residues. Trimming at V came to 7 bases and at J to 3 bases, leaving 6 bases not matched to a gene. CDR3 DNA sequence: TGTGCCAGCACAGGACTAGGGGACTACGAGCAGTACTTC. It is translated as CASTGLGDYEQYF.

The V gene is TRBV4-1, the J gene TRBJ2-7; 9 bases fit TRBD2. Trimming at V came to 1 base and at J to 4 bases, leaving 5 bases not matched to a gene. The length of the CDR3 is 15 residues. CDR1 MGHRA and CDR2 YSYEKL come from the germline V gene. CDR3 amino acids: CASSQGIAGEYEQYF. As DNA, the CDR3 is TGCGCCAGCAGCCAAGGCATAGCGGGGGAATACGAGCAGTACTTC.

This clonotype counts as medium-sized (0.01 to 0.1%). The chain has TRBV5-6 and TRBJ2-1, with TRBD1 as a possible D gene (5 bases). This CDR3 has 13 residues. With 4 bases removed from V and 4 bases from J, the gap between germline ends came to 9 bases. Germline CDR1 is SGHDT and CDR2 is YYEEEE. The CDR3, as DNA: TGTGCCAGCAGCGTCGACAGATACAATGAGCAGTTCTTC. Protein: CASSVDRYNEQFF.

This clonotype was counted once. A read error may account for a junction end that differs from germline. This chain joins TRBV6-5 and TRBJ1-4, with unresolved D. This CDR3 has 13 residues. Per germline, CDR1 MNHEY and CDR2 SVGAGI. The CDR3 spells CASSYFGLEKMFF. The CDR3 nucleotides read TGTGCCAGCAGTTATTTCGGCCTTGAAAAAATGTTTTTT.

V gene TRBV20-1 combines with J gene TRBJ1-1; 8 bases are a match to TRBD1. Per germline, CDR1 DFQATT and CDR2 SNEGSKA (reference sequence). CDR3 length: 13 amino acids. Unmatched junction bases numbered 4, after V lost 3 bases and J lost 4 bases. The CDR3 protein is CSASQGASTEAFF. CDR3 nucleotides: TGCAGTGCTAGTCAGGGGGCAAGCACTGAAGCTTTCTTT.

By sample share, this clonotype is medium-sized. The rearrangement joins TRBV27 to TRBJ2-5; the D is unclear. Trimming removed 5 bases at V and 3 bases at J, with 16 bases between. The CDR3 consists of 15 residues. Germline CDR1 MNHEY, CDR2 SMNVEV (reference sequence). The CDR3 DNA sequence: TGTGCCAGCAGTCCCCGTCTATCCAATAAAGAGACCCAGTACTTC. Its protein is CASSPRLSNKETQYF.

By proportion, this clonotype is medium-sized. The chain couples TRBV13 to TRBJ2-7, with TRBD1 as a possible D gene (5 bases). CDR3 size: 14 residues. Germline V gives CDR1 PRHDT, CDR2 FYEKMQ (reference sequence). V lost 4 bases to trimming and J lost 5 bases, with 15 bases between them. The CDR3 DNA reads TGTGCCAGCAGCTCCAGGGTGTCTTCGGACGAGCAGTACTTC. This translates into CASSSRVSSDEQYF.

This clonotype was observed a handful of times. CDR3: CASSSTSGGGLWTQYF. In nucleotides, the CDR3 is TGTGCCAGCAGCTCGACTAGCGGGGGAGGATTGTGGACCCAGTACTTC. V gene TRBV7-6 combines with J gene TRBJ2-5, with 12 bases fitting TRBD2. V trimming: 4 bases; J trimming: 7 bases; junction bases outside the gene matches: 10. Germline V gene data show CDR1 as SGHVS and CDR2 as FNYEAQ. The CDR3 is 16 amino acids.

The rearrangement links TRBV20-1 to TRBJ2-3; the D is unclear. The germline CDR1 and CDR2 sequences are DFQATT and SNEGSKA (reference sequence). Between the trimmed V and J ends, which lost 0 bases and 0 bases, there was a span of 4 bases. There are 13 residues in the CDR3. The CDR3 DNA reads TGCAGTGCTAGAGACAGCAGCACAGATACGCAGTATTTT. Its protein product is CSARDSSTDTQYF.

This clonotype rates as medium-sized. This chain links TRBV5-6 with TRBJ2-1; possibly TRBD1 for D (6 bases). Trimming took off 6 bases at V and 5 bases at J, with 12 bases between the two ends. CDR3 size: 13 residues. Per germline, CDR1 SGHDT and CDR2 YYEEEE. The CDR3 loop reads CASIHRENNEQFF. The CDR3 coding sequence is TGTGCCAGCATCCACAGGGAAAACAATGAGCAGTTCTTC.

The J gene is TRBJ2-7, the V gene TRBV6-2 or TRBV6-3, with TRBD2 matching over 7 bases. Germline V CDR1 and CDR2: MNHEY, SVGEGT. The CDR3 covers 13 residues. Trimming at V came to 6 bases and at J to 0 bases, leaving 2 bases not matched to a gene. The CDR3 region is CASRRGSSYEQYF. The CDR3 coding sequence is TGTGCCAGCAGACGCGGGAGCTCCTACGAGCAGTACTTC.

This clonotype is classed as medium-sized (0.01 to 0.1%). The chain is built from TRBV12-3 or TRBV12-4 and TRBJ2-2; weak D call: TRBD2 (6 bases). The CDR3 extends over 16 amino acids. Trimming left V 6 bases short and J 1 base short, with 15 bases between. The CDR3 nucleotides are TGTGCCAGCAGCCCAACTCCGGGGGTGAACACCGGGGAGCTGTTTTTT. Residues: CASSPTPGVNTGELFF.